This entry lists 21 T cell receptor beta chains sequenced from one sample in a study of cytomegalovirus exposure and HLA in healthy donors (dated by TCRdb to about 2017). Library preparation used the immunoSEQ multiplex PCR assay. For the multiplex PCR, a mixture combining 60 forward primers for TCR Vbeta segments and 13 reverse primers for TCR Jbeta segments was used. This is the immuneACCESS table as TCRdb keeps it, with only in-frame sequences that have V and J called. A part of the clones is gone; compared with another copy, unresolved V genes explain less than half, and the rest is unexplained. The sample has some 120,000 clones on record, around 80% of them singletons. Of the sample, 0.24% is held by the ten largest clones. Sequencing was performed on PBMCs. These receptor sequences come from a man aged 45-65 years in good health and CMV-seronegative.

This chain links TRBV4-2 with TRBJ2-3; 8 bases fit TRBD1. V shed 1 base and J 2 bases; nucleotides not matched to a gene: 2. Germline V gives CDR1 LGHNA, CDR2 YNFKEQ. This CDR3 is 15 amino acids long. CDR3 amino acids: CASSQGQGYTDTQYF. In DNA form, the CDR3 reads TGTGCCAGCAGCCAAGGACAGGGGTACACAGATACGCAGTATTTT.

The rearrangement links TRBV29-1 to TRBJ2-5, with D unresolved. V was clipped by 4 bases and J by 5 bases, with 5 bases between them. CDR1 and CDR2 from the germline V gene are SQVTM and ANQGSEA. The CDR3 spans 10 residues. The CDR3 reads CSVVLETQYF. The CDR3 bases are TGCAGCGTTGTCTTGGAGACCCAGTACTTC. Full variable domain (remainder filled in from reference TRBV29-1 and TRBJ2-5): SAVISQKPSRDICQRGTSLTIQCQVDSQVTMMFWYRQQPGQSLTLIATANQGSEATYESGFVIDKFPISRPNLTFSTLTVSNMSPEDSSIYLCSVVLETQYFGPGTRLLVL.

V is TRBV6-5 and J is TRBJ2-2; D unresolved. Germline-derived CDR1 and CDR2 are MNHEY and SVGAGI. Trimming pared 0 bases from V and 6 bases from J, leaving 8 bases between. This CDR3 has 14 amino acids. The CDR3 reads CASSYSGLPGELFF. The CDR3 coding sequence is TGTGCCAGCAGTTACTCTGGGCTCCCCGGGGAGCTGTTTTTT.

The chain combines TRBV27 with TRBJ2-1; D perhaps matches TRBD1 (5 bases). The V gene's germline CDR1 is MNHEY and CDR2 SMNVEV (reference sequence). CDR3 size: 18 residues. V was cut by 8 bases and J by 0 bases, with 23 bases left in between. The CDR3 coding sequence is TGTGCCAGCTCTGGACACTTCCCCTCTTCCAGCTCCTACAATGAGCAGTTCTTC. Translation gives CASSGHFPSSSSYNEQFF.

The rearrangement uses TRBV7-2 and TRBJ2-5; D is undetermined. Germline V lookup: CDR1 SGHTA, CDR2 FQGNSA. V lost 2 bases and J 4 bases, leaving 8 bases between the germline ends. There are 13 residues in the CDR3. CDR3 bases: TGTGCCAGCAGCTTAAATCCCTCAGAGACCCAGTACTTC. Translation: CASSLNPSETQYF.

V gene TRBV18 combines with J gene TRBJ2-1, with D possibly matching TRBD2 (6 bases). V was trimmed by 2 bases and J by 8 bases, leaving 7 bases between them. The CDR3 runs to 12 residues. Germline assignment: CDR1 KGHSH and CDR2 LQKENI. The CDR3 region is CASSPWEDEQFF. The CDR3 DNA sequence: TGTGCCAGCTCACCATGGGAGGATGAGCAGTTCTTC.

CDR3 residues: CASSPLAGLNEQFF. CDR3 DNA sequence: TGTGCCAGTAGCCCACTAGCGGGGTTAAATGAGCAGTTCTTC. The rearrangement links TRBV19 to TRBJ2-1; 10 nucleotides match TRBD2. This CDR3 contains 14 residues. With 6 bases clipped from V and 7 bases from J, the junction kept 6 bases outside the gene matches. Germline CDR1 and CDR2: LNHDA and SQIVND (reference sequence).

This chain connects TRBV11-2 to TRBJ2-5; 9 nucleotides match TRBD1. V lost 2 bases to trimming and J lost 5 bases; unmatched junction nucleotides: 12. Germline-derived CDR1 and CDR2 are SGHAT and FQNNGV. The CDR3 is made up of 17 amino acids. CDR3: CASSLLGPGQGGETQYF. CDR3 in DNA: TGTGCCAGCAGCTTACTGGGACCGGGACAGGGAGGGGAGACCCAGTACTTC.

This chain joins TRBV4-1 and TRBJ2-1; the match to TRBD2 covers 9 bases. The CDR3 sequence is 15 residues long. Germline lookup yields CDR1 MGHRA and CDR2 YSYEKL. Losses at the gene ends were 0 bases for V and 8 bases for J; bases not matched to a gene: 5. CDR3: CASSQERASGDEQFF. The CDR3 coding sequence is TGCGCCAGCAGCCAAGAAAGGGCTAGCGGGGATGAGCAGTTCTTC.

This clone was detected once. This rearrangement joins TRBV5-1 to TRBJ1-1, with 8 bases matching TRBD1. Per the germline V gene, CDR1 is SGHRS and CDR2 is YFSETQ. The CDR3 totals 14 residues. V trimming: 4 bases; J trimming: 5 bases; junction bases outside the gene matches: 7. CDR3 DNA: TGCGCCAGCAGCAATGCCAGGGGGCTTACTGAAGCTTTCTTT. It is translated as CASSNARGLTEAFF.

This clone is a singleton in its sample. This chain connects TRBV7-2 to TRBJ2-7; 8 bases agree with TRBD2. This CDR3 region has 14 residues. CDR1 is SGHTA, CDR2 FQGNSA, per germline. J lost 5 bases, V lost 4 bases, and 7 bases had no gene match. The CDR3: CASSSGLAQDEQYF. The CDR3 DNA sequence: TGTGCCAGCAGCTCCGGACTAGCTCAGGACGAGCAGTACTTC.

The V call is TRBV28, the J call TRBJ1-5; 7 nucleotides align to TRBD1. J lost 2 bases, V lost 5 bases, and 6 bases had no gene match. The CDR3 consists of 15 residues. Looked up from germline, CDR1 is MDHEN and CDR2 is SYDVKM. For the CDR3, the DNA is TGTGCCAGCAGTAAAGACAGGGTCGGCAATCAGCCCCAGCATTTT. Its translation: CASSKDRVGNQPQHF. The variable domain in full, completed from reference TRBV28 and TRBJ1-5, reads DVKVTQSSRYLVKRTGEKVFLECVQDMDHENMFWYRQDPGLGLRLIYFSYDVKMKEKGDIPEGYSVSREKKERFSLILESASTNQTSMYLCASSKDRVGNQPQHFGDGTRLSIL.

Turning to this clone: The junction shows a germline mismatch at one end, possibly a read error. This chain connects TRBV15 to TRBJ2-6, with no clear D. The germline V gene encodes CDR1 LNHNV and CDR2 YYDKDF (reference sequence). The CDR3 length is 16 residues. CDR3 protein: CAASRDPGSGANVLTF. CDR3 in DNA: TGTGCCGCCAGCAGAGATCCGGGTTCTGGGGCCAACGTCCTGACTTTC.

The chain uses TRBV19 and TRBJ2-2; 7 positions agree with TRBD1. Germline V gives CDR1 LNHDA, CDR2 SQIVND (reference sequence). Losses at the gene ends were 4 bases for V and 3 bases for J; bases not matched to a gene: 8. The CDR3 is 16 residues long. The CDR3 DNA reads TGTGCCAGTAGTAGGAACAGGGGCCTCGACACCGGGGAGCTGTTTTTT. It codes for CASSRNRGLDTGELFF.

The rearrangement uses TRBV7-3 and TRBJ2-3; the match to TRBD2 covers 10 bases. With 5 bases clipped from V and 4 bases from J, the junction kept 9 bases outside the gene matches. This CDR3 has 16 residues. From germline, CDR1 is SGHTA and CDR2 FQGTGA. CDR3 coding DNA: TGTGCCAGCAGCCCATCTCTAGCGGGAGCGGCAGATACGCAGTATTTT. This sequence encodes CASSPSLAGAADTQYF.

The chain employs TRBV7-2 and TRBJ2-3; 12 bases match TRBD1. Germline CDR1 and CDR2: SGHTA and FQGNSA. The CDR3 is made up of 16 amino acids. Trimming at V came to 0 bases and at J to 4 bases, leaving 2 bases not matched to a gene. The CDR3 nucleotides read TGTGCCAGCAGCTTAGCGGGACAGGGGGCAGCAGATACGCAGTATTTT. Translating gives CASSLAGQGAADTQYF.

This clone appeared once. The rearrangement uses TRBV18 and TRBJ1-2; 9 bases are a match to TRBD1. V shed 6 bases and J 3 bases; nucleotides not matched to a gene: 20. The length of the CDR3 is 19 residues. Germline values: CDR1 KGHSH, CDR2 LQKENI. CDR3 nucleotides: TGTGCCAGCTCGAAAACTCCTCGGACAGGGGTTGGCCGCGACTATGGCTACACCTTC. Encoded protein: CASSKTPRTGVGRDYGYTF.

Points on this clone: Relative to the germline gene, one junction end is altered; a read error may explain this. This sequence joins TRBV28 and TRBJ1-2, with D tentatively TRBD1 (5 bases). The germline V gene has CDR1 MDHEN and CDR2 SYDVKM. The CDR3 covers 14 residues. CDR3 protein: CASSSPREGYGYPF. In nucleotides, the CDR3 is TGTGCCAGCAGTTCCCCTCGGGAGGGGTATGGCTACCCCTTC.

The gene calls are TRBV4-3 and TRBJ2-3; D perhaps matches TRBD2 (6 bases). The CDR3 spans 14 residues. Germline CDR1 is LGHNA and CDR2 is YSLEER. V lost 1 base and J 5 bases, leaving 10 bases between the germline ends. The CDR3 is CASSQVRGKDTQYF. CDR3 DNA sequence: TGCGCCAGCAGCCAAGTGCGGGGAAAAGATACGCAGTATTTT.

This sequence joins TRBV7-8 and TRBJ1-1; TRBD1 aligns across 7 bases. V lost 2 bases, J lost 1 base, and 16 bases stayed unmatched. Germline V gene lookup returns CDR1 SGHVS and CDR2 FQNEAQ. This CDR3 is built from 19 residues. The CDR3 DNA reads as TGTGCCAGCAGCTTAATTTTACAAGACAGGGCCTTCCAGAACACTGAAGCTTTCTTT. Protein: CASSLILQDRAFQNTEAFF.

The chain has TRBV6-5 and TRBJ2-1, with 8 bases identical to TRBD2. Germline V gene sequence: CDR1 MNHEY, CDR2 SVGAGI. V dropped 5 bases and J dropped 11; count of bases not matched to a gene: 11. The CDR3 contains 14 residues. The CDR3 here is CASSQGLAGRKQFF. Here the CDR3 DNA reads TGTGCCAGCAGTCAAGGACTAGCAGGCCGGAAGCAGTTCTTC.